This T cell receptor beta chain was captured in a study of shared clonotypes between healthy human individuals. TCRdb's table, derived via immunoSEQ multiplex PCR, lists solely in-frame clones and lacks some. Of approximately 980,000 clones in the sample, about 80% are singletons; the top ten hold over 1.3%. This clone was seen more than once but under ten times. Its cognate antigen is unknown. Findings of the study overall: Generation probabilities were higher for clonotypes shared across all four sorted-subset donors than for unshared ones. Shared across a few donors were about 4.8% of the naive CD4 clonotypes. The sampled material consisted only of blood, and tissue repertoires are likely to differ.

Subsets obtained from CD4+ cells comprised CD45RA+ naive and CD45RA-negative memory cells. The sequenced sample was memory CD4+ T cells sorted from blood. Described subset: CD45RA-negative fraction. The TCR comes from a man between 18 and 35 years old in good health.

In DNA, the CDR3 is TGTGCCTCAAACAGGGGGAGAGAAGCTTTCTTT. The encoded protein is CASNRGREAFF. The J gene is TRBJ1-1, the V gene TRBV30; 8 bases are shared with TRBD1. The germline gives CDR1 GTSNPN, CDR2 SVGIG (reference sequence). This CDR3 comprises 11 residues. V shed 7 bases, J shed 8 bases, and the junction held 6 bases outside the gene matches.